Listed here are 27 T cell receptor beta chains from one sample, sequenced in a study of T cell responses to AZD1222 COVID-19 vaccine. Clones were read by immunoSEQ multiplex PCR, and TCRdb kept only the in-frame ones, dropping some. Of roughly 190,000 clones listed, 85% to 95% are singletons. The sequenced sample was peripheral blood, obtained on day 0 of AZD1222 vaccination. These receptors were obtained from an adult in good health.

The CDR3 spells CASSDGQGINEQYF. CDR3 sequence (DNA): TGTGCCAGCAGCGACGGGCAGGGTATCAACGAGCAGTACTTC. This chain uses TRBV6-5 with TRBJ2-7, with D perhaps matching TRBD1 (5 bases). This CDR3 comprises 14 residues. V lost 6 bases and J 5 bases, leaving 17 bases between the germline ends. In germline, CDR1 is MNHEY, CDR2 SVGAGI.

This clone was counted between two and nine times. This chain uses TRBV14 with TRBJ1-5, with unresolved D. CDR3 length: 11 amino acids. Germline CDR1 is SGHDN and CDR2 is FVKESK. Between the trimmed V and J ends, which lost 4 bases and 5 bases, there was a span of 3 bases. In nucleotides, the CDR3 is TGTGCCAGCAGCCGGGATCAGCCCCAGCATTTT. Its protein product is CASSRDQPQHF.

This chain links TRBV6-5 with TRBJ1-1; TRBD1 matches 9 bases. Trimming removed 2 bases from V and 4 bases from J; junction bases left unmatched: 5. Germline CDR1 is MNHEY and CDR2 is SVGAGI. CDR3 size: 15 residues. Written as DNA, the CDR3 is TGTGCCAGCAGTTACCCGGGGGGACAGGGCACTGAAGCTTTCTTT. Amino acids: CASSYPGGQGTEAFF.

This sequence joins TRBV11-2 and TRBJ2-7; D possibly matches TRBD1 or TRBD2 (5 bases each). The germline V gene encodes CDR1 SGHAT and CDR2 FQNNGV. The CDR3 is made up of 15 amino acids. V lost 4 bases to trimming and J lost 0 bases, with 13 bases between them. Here the CDR3 DNA reads TGTGCCAGCAGCTCCCCGGGACGGTACTCCTACGAGCAGTACTTC. Translation gives CASSSPGRYSYEQYF.

The V gene is TRBV27, the J gene TRBJ1-1; TRBD1 aligns across 9 bases. V shed 5 bases and J 11 bases; nucleotides not matched to a gene: 9. Germline-derived CDR1 and CDR2 are MNHEY and SMNVEV (reference sequence). This CDR3 has 13 residues. The CDR3 sequence is CASSPDRGLWAFF. The CDR3 DNA reads as TGTGCCAGCAGTCCGGACAGGGGACTGTGGGCTTTCTTT.

As concerns this clone: The same CDR3 can be traced to other DNA sequences in this sample. This chain joins TRBV7-8 and TRBJ1-2; D perhaps matches TRBD1 (6 bases). V lost 1 base and J 2 bases, leaving 17 bases between the germline ends. Germline lookup yields CDR1 SGHVS and CDR2 FQNEAQ. The CDR3 contains 17 residues. DNA of the CDR3: TGTGCCAGCAGCTTAGGGCAGGGGCGGCTTGTGAACTATGGCTACACCTTC. Protein product: CASSLGQGRLVNYGYTF.

The chain couples TRBV5-1 to TRBJ1-2; 7 nucleotides align to TRBD1. CDR1 is SGHRS and CDR2 is YFSETQ in the germline V gene. The CDR3 sequence is 12 residues long. V was clipped by 4 bases and J by 8 bases; unmatched bases: 5. DNA of the CDR3: TGCGCCAGCAGCCCGGGACAGATCGGCTACACCTTC. This codes for CASSPGQIGYTF.

V is TRBV14 and J is TRBJ2-5; TRBD2 aligns across 7 bases. This CDR3 is built from 16 residues. Germline CDR1 is SGHDN and CDR2 is FVKESK. Trimming took 3 bases from V and 3 from J; bases not matched to a gene: 10. CDR3 sequence reads: CASSQGRVPSEETQYF. The CDR3 bases are TGTGCCAGCAGCCAGGGGAGGGTACCCTCAGAAGAGACCCAGTACTTC.

Only one count was recorded for this clone. The rearrangement uses TRBV29-1 and TRBJ1-1; maybe TRBD1 (6 bases). Trimming took 4 bases from V and 5 from J, leaving 17 bases between them. In germline, CDR1 is SQVTM, CDR2 ANQGSEA. CDR3 size: 14 residues. The CDR3 bases are TGCAGCGTTGTGGGTGTAGTACAGGGAACTGAAGCTTTCTTT. It translates to CSVVGVVQGTEAFF.

The rearrangement links TRBV4-1 to TRBJ2-7; TRBD2 might be the D (6 bases). Germline V CDR1 and CDR2: MGHRA, YSYEKL. CDR3 length: 14 amino acids. V dropped 1 base and J dropped 4 bases, with 11 bases sitting between them. CDR3 region: CASSQAGGVYEQYF. The CDR3 DNA is TGCGCCAGCAGCCAAGCCGGAGGGGTATACGAGCAGTACTTC.

The chain joins TRBV3-1 (or the pseudogene TRBV3-2) to TRBJ1-3, with 9 bases fitting TRBD1. CDR3 length equals 15 residues. The junction had 4 bases not matched to a gene; V was cut back by 1 base and J by 6 bases. Germline V gene lookup returns CDR1 LGHDT and CDR2 YNNKEL (reference sequence). Here the CDR3 reads CASSQGGTGPNTIYF. The CDR3 nucleotides are TGTGCCAGCAGCCAAGGTGGGACAGGGCCAAACACCATATATTTT.

The CDR3 sequence: CASSTRREGDEQYF. The CDR3 region has the DNA TGTGCCAGCAGTACACGCAGGGAGGGTGACGAGCAGTACTTC. This rearrangement joins TRBV6-5 to TRBJ2-7; 7 nucleotides agree with TRBD2. Per the germline V gene, CDR1 is MNHEY and CDR2 is SVGAGI. V lost 5 bases, J lost 5 bases, and 9 bases stayed unmatched. CDR3 size: 14 residues.

V gene TRBV11-2 combines with J gene TRBJ1-5; 8 bases map to TRBD1. The CDR3 has 14 residues. With V trimmed by 5 bases and J by 5 bases, 5 bases remained unmatched. Germline CDR1 and CDR2: SGHAT and FQNNGV. CDR3 DNA: TGTGCCAGCAGCGACACAGGGGGTCATCAGCCCCAGCATTTT. It specifies CASSDTGGHQPQHF. The full variable domain, with the rest looked up from reference TRBV11-2 and TRBJ1-5, is EAGVAQSPRYKIIEKRQSVAFWCNPISGHATLYWYQQILGQGPKLLIQFQNNGVVDDSQLPKDRFSAERLKGVDSTLKIQPAKLEDSAVYLCASSDTGGHQPQHFGDGTRLSIL.

This clone was seen a handful of times. The CDR3 reads CASSLLAGVGNEQFF. For the CDR3, the DNA is TGCGCCAGCAGCTTATTAGCGGGAGTGGGCAATGAGCAGTTCTTC. The rearrangement joins TRBV5-1 to TRBJ2-1, with TRBD2 identical over 9 bases. Per germline, CDR1 SGHRS and CDR2 YFSETQ. This CDR3 comprises 15 residues. Unmatched junction bases numbered 6, after V lost 2 bases and J lost 6 bases.

The chain has TRBV5-5 and TRBJ1-4; D not certain. Deletions cut 0 bases from V and 2 bases from J, with 11 bases between. This CDR3 comprises 16 residues. Germline CDR1 is SGHKS and CDR2 is YYEKEE (reference sequence). The CDR3 DNA sequence: TGTGCCAGCAGCTTGGCCAGGCCCGCGACTAATGAAAAACTGTTTTTT. The encoded protein is CASSLARPATNEKLFF.

This clone was seen only a few times. The V call is TRBV3-1 (or the pseudogene TRBV3-2), the J call TRBJ2-1; the match to TRBD2 covers 7 bases. J gave up 1 base and V 4 bases, and 10 bases lay outside the gene matches. The CDR3 spans 17 residues. The germline V gene encodes CDR1 LGHDT and CDR2 YNNKEL (reference sequence). CDR3 region: CASSPAGGTESYNEQFF. CDR3 DNA: TGTGCCAGCAGCCCCGCCGGGGGGACGGAATCCTACAATGAGCAGTTCTTC.

The chain has TRBV5-1 and TRBJ1-3; 8 bases fit TRBD1. Trimming took 3 bases from V and 0 from J; bases not matched to a gene: 8. CDR3 length: 17 amino acids. The germline gives CDR1 SGHRS, CDR2 YFSETQ. The CDR3 sequence: CASSWAGDRFSGNTIYF. DNA of the CDR3: TGCGCCAGCAGCTGGGCCGGGGACAGGTTCTCTGGAAACACCATATATTTT.

The gene calls are TRBV27 and TRBJ2-6; D is undetermined. Trimming stripped 5 bases from V and 0 bases from J, with 5 bases between. The germline gives CDR1 MNHEY, CDR2 SMNVEV (reference sequence). This CDR3 contains 14 residues. The CDR3 sequence is CASSPFSGANVLTF. The CDR3 DNA follows: TGTGCCAGCAGTCCGTTCTCTGGGGCCAACGTCCTGACTTTC.

The chain recombines TRBV27 with TRBJ2-5; D is undetermined. Trimming left V 5 bases short and J 9 bases short, with 16 bases between. CDR1 and CDR2 from the germline V gene are MNHEY and SMNVEV (reference sequence). The CDR3 consists of 13 residues. This CDR3 reads CASSPSLRGPQYF. The DNA of the CDR3 is TGTGCCAGCAGTCCTTCCCTCCGCGGACCCCAGTACTTC.

The chain carries TRBV19 and TRBJ1-5; possibly TRBD1 for D (6 bases). Between the trimmed V and J ends, which lost 10 bases and 0 bases, there was a span of 16 bases. Germline V gene data show CDR1 as LNHDA and CDR2 as SQIVND (reference sequence). The CDR3 consists of 15 residues. CDR3 region: CATPSGGDSNQPQHF. In DNA, the CDR3 is TGTGCCACTCCCAGTGGGGGCGATAGCAATCAGCCCCAGCATTTT. Full variable domain (missing parts from reference TRBV19 and TRBJ1-5): DGGITQSPKYLFRKEGQNVTLSCEQNLNHDAMYWYRQDPGQGLRLIYYSQIVNDFQKGDIAEGYSVSREKKESFPLTVTSAQKNPTAFYLCATPSGGDSNQPQHFGDGTRLSIL.

This rearrangement joins TRBV5-6 to TRBJ2-7, with D hard to call. CDR3 length equals 16 residues. Trimming shortened V by 4 bases and J by 3 bases, and 20 bases separated the two germline ends. Germline CDR1 SGHDT, CDR2 YYEEEE. DNA for the CDR3: TGTGCCAGCAGCCGACAAGTTACCCGACCCCACTACGAGCAGTACTTC. It specifies CASSRQVTRPHYEQYF.

The V and J genes are TRBV5-1 and TRBJ1-6; tentatively, D is TRBD1 (6 bases). V lost 0 bases, J lost 7 bases, and 11 bases lay in between. Germline V gene lookup returns CDR1 SGHRS and CDR2 YFSETQ. CDR3 size: 15 residues. This chain's CDR3 is CASSLVGQVNSPLHF. CDR3 bases: TGCGCCAGCAGCTTGGTGGGACAAGTAAATTCACCCCTCCACTTT.

The chain employs TRBV10-3 and TRBJ1-5; TRBD1 matches at 11 bases. In germline, CDR1 is ENHRY, CDR2 SYGVKD. Losses at the gene ends were 10 bases for V and 7 bases for J; bases not matched to a gene: 3. The CDR3 contains 12 residues. The CDR3 spells CATWDRGQPQHF. The CDR3 coding sequence is TGTGCCACCTGGGACAGGGGGCAGCCCCAGCATTTT.

This chain joins TRBV5-1 and TRBJ1-5, with 7 nucleotides matching TRBD1. This CDR3 region has 15 residues. The J segment lost 0 bases and the V segment lost 3 bases, leaving 3 bases of the junction unmatched. Germline lookup yields CDR1 SGHRS and CDR2 YFSETQ. The CDR3 sequence is CASSWGTASNQPQHF. CDR3 bases: TGCGCCAGCAGCTGGGGGACAGCTAGCAATCAGCCCCAGCATTTT.

The chain has TRBV7-6 and TRBJ2-2; 8 bases line up with TRBD1. The CDR3 runs to 16 residues. Germline trimming cut 1 base from V and 7 bases from J; bases unmatched to any gene: 8. Germline-derived CDR1 and CDR2 are SGHVS and FNYEAQ. The CDR3: CASSLERTGLIGELFF. The CDR3 DNA reads TGTGCCAGCAGCTTAGAGCGGACAGGGTTGATCGGGGAGCTGTTTTTT.

The V gene is TRBV27, the J gene TRBJ2-5, with 8 bases identical to TRBD1. Germline-derived CDR1 and CDR2 are MNHEY and SMNVEV (reference sequence). This CDR3 comprises 15 residues. With 5 bases clipped from V and 5 bases from J, the junction kept 10 bases outside the gene matches. CDR3 sequence reads: CASSPTRGRLETQYF. The CDR3 nucleotides read TGTGCCAGCAGTCCGACCAGGGGGCGCTTGGAGACCCAGTACTTC.

This sequence joins TRBV5-1 and TRBJ1-1, with D possibly TRBD1 on 6 matching bases. V lost 4 bases and J 7 bases, leaving 20 bases between the germline ends. Germline V gene sequence: CDR1 SGHRS, CDR2 YFSETQ. This CDR3 has 15 residues. The CDR3: CASSAAGTMFLEAFF. CDR3 DNA sequence: TGCGCCAGCAGCGCCGCCGGGACAATGTTCCTTGAAGCTTTCTTT.